In its sample, the clone carrying this T cell receptor beta chain was seen many times. The use of a sample-barcoded 5' primer and a J-beta primer mix characterized a second PCR of about 6 to 12 cycles. Each cDNA molecule was tagged by a template-switch adaptor with 12 random nucleotides. TCRdb fed the 5' RACE reads into MiXCR, producing one record per CDR3 protein. Among around 1,700,000 distinct CDR3 sequences listed, roughly 30% were seen once. The data were obtained in a study of blood T cells in healthy people across ages. Russia was home to the donors, healthy Caucasian individuals aged roughly 6 to 100. Per-sample PBMC isolation yielded at least 6.5 million cells. The germline gives CDR1 ENHRY, CDR2 SYGVKD. The V gene end was trimmed by 3 bases and the J gene end by 4 bases; junction bases not matched to a gene: 8. This CDR3 is 16 amino acids long.

The chain recombines TRBV10-3 with TRBJ1-2; 10 bases are shared with TRBD1. Sequencing used blood. The clonotype was recovered from a young woman in good health. The chain's CDR3 is CAISDPGTGDSYGYTF. The DNA for the CDR3 is TGTGCCATCAGTGACCCCGGGACAGGGGACTCCTATGGCTACACCTTC.